This TCR beta chain was found in a study of OX40 agonist ivuxolimab in advanced cancers. Study as a whole: Under the entry rules, prior anti-PD-1, anti-PD-L1 or anti-CTLA-4 therapy was allowed, and approximately 40% had some.

This clone appeared a single time. The V end was cut by 2 bases, the J end by 12 bases, with 20 bases between. This CDR3 contains 15 residues. Per the germline V gene, CDR1 is MGHRA and CDR2 is YSYEKL. The repertoire was sequenced with immunoSEQ multiplex PCR; TCRdb's copy has only in-frame clones and lacks some. The sample records 85,000 to 100,000 clones, roughly 95% being singletons. The TCR sequence derives from an adult with an advanced solid tumor such as melanoma, head and neck, liver or kidney cancer. The chain employs TRBV4-1 and TRBJ2-1, with D unclear. Sequencing used CD4+ or CD8+ T cells sorted from blood, obtained in a trial of the OX40 agonist ivuxolimab. The CDR3 DNA sequence: TGCGCCAGCAGCCAATTGGGTTTAGCCAGCTCCGTGCAGTTCTTC. Its translation is CASSQLGLASSVQFF.